This T cell receptor beta chain was obtained from a study of shared clonotypes between healthy human individuals. Germline loops: CDR1 LGHNA, CDR2 YSLEER. The CDR3 length is 15 residues. With 0 bases removed from V and 0 bases from J, the gap between germline ends came to 6 bases. Measured with immunoSEQ multiplex PCR; TCRdb has only the in-frame clones, and not every one. Found here are roughly 300,000 clones, roughly 87% of them singletons; the top ten hold around 15%. This TCR was sampled from a man younger than 35 in good health. The sequencing sample was made of memory CD8+ T cells sorted from blood. Documented subset: CD45RO+ cells pooled with CCR7-negative TemRA cells. The chain employs TRBV4-3 and TRBJ1-5; unclear D gene. CDR3 sequence reads: CASSQDGVSNQPQHF. In DNA, the CDR3 is TGCGCCAGCAGCCAAGATGGTGTTAGCAATCAGCCCCAGCATTTT.